Listed here are 8 T cell receptor beta chains from one sample, sequenced in a study of OX40 agonist ivuxolimab in advanced cancers. Profiled with immunoSEQ multiplex PCR; TCRdb holds only in-frame clones, not every one. The repertoire includes over 35,000 clones, 80% to 90% of them detected once, and approximately 0.51% sits in the top ten. Sequencing was performed on CD4+ or CD8+ T cells sorted from blood, taken in a trial of the OX40 agonist ivuxolimab. These receptors were collected from an adult with an advanced solid tumor such as melanoma, head and neck, liver or kidney cancer.

V and J are TRBV5-1 and TRBJ2-1; TRBD1 might be the D (7 bases). This CDR3 has 14 amino acids. Looked up from germline, CDR1 is SGHRS and CDR2 is YFSETQ. Trimming pared 5 bases from V and 3 bases from J, leaving 12 bases between. CDR3 protein: CASRAGQLYNEQFF. In nucleotides, the CDR3 is TGCGCCAGCAGGGCGGGACAGCTCTACAATGAGCAGTTCTTC. Complete variable domain (other parts from reference TRBV5-1 and TRBJ2-1): KAGVTQTPRYLIKTRGQQVTLSCSPISGHRSVSWYQQTPGQGLQFLFEYFSETQRNKGNFPGRFSGRQFSNSRSEMNVSTLELGDSALYLCASRAGQLYNEQFFGPGTRLTVL.

The table lists this clone with a few counts. The chain couples TRBV28 to TRBJ2-7, with unresolved D. Germline V gene lookup returns CDR1 MDHEN and CDR2 SYDVKM. V dropped 5 bases and J dropped 2 bases, with 16 bases sitting between them. The CDR3 is 15 amino acids. CDR3 sequence reads: CASSPLWTSTYEQYF. Here the CDR3 DNA reads TGTGCCAGCAGTCCACTCTGGACCAGTACCTACGAGCAGTACTTC.

A single count supports this clone. Without the conserved terminal phenylalanine or tryptophan, this CDR3 likely stems from a read error. Distinct nucleotide sequences in the sample also encode this CDR3. The chain employs TRBV2 and TRBJ1-6; possibly TRBD1 for D (6 bases). The germline V gene has CDR1 SNHLY and CDR2 FYNNEI. The CDR3 has 14 residues. CDR3 in DNA: TGTGCTAGCAGTGAAGGGGGGAGGGATTCACCCCTCCACCTT. This encodes CASSEGGRDSPLHL.

This chain uses TRBV10-2 with TRBJ1-5; 7 bases fit TRBD1. The CDR3 is 13 residues long. With V trimmed by 6 bases and J by 3 bases, 2 bases remained unmatched. Germline CDR1 reads WSHSY; CDR2 reads SAAADI. CDR3 sequence: CASSTGDNQPQHF. The DNA of the CDR3 is TGCGCCAGCAGCACAGGGGACAATCAGCCCCAGCATTTT.

The chain is built from TRBV5-4 and TRBJ2-5; unclear D gene. Germline lookup yields CDR1 SGHNT and CDR2 YYREEE (reference sequence). The CDR3 sequence is 13 residues long. V was shortened by 0 bases and J by 2 bases, with 5 bases between the two germline ends. The CDR3 sequence is CASSLGRQETQYF. The CDR3, as DNA: TGTGCCAGCAGCTTGGGTAGGCAAGAGACCCAGTACTTC.

The rearrangement links TRBV6-6 to TRBJ2-3, with D possibly matching TRBD2 (5 bases). The V gene's germline CDR1 is MNHNY and CDR2 SVGAGI (reference sequence). CDR3 length equals 13 residues. Trimming removed 7 bases from V and 1 base from J, with 9 bases in between. The CDR3 bases are TGTGCCAGCAACCTACTAGGCACAGATACGCAGTATTTT. Encoded protein: CASNLLGTDTQYF.

The V call is TRBV5-1, the J call TRBJ2-7; no definite D call. Germline lookup yields CDR1 SGHRS and CDR2 YFSETQ. The length of the CDR3 is 14 residues. Trimming took 4 bases from V and 1 from J, leaving 12 bases between them. CDR3 loop: CASSRIGPSYEQYF. CDR3 sequence (DNA): TGCGCCAGCAGCAGAATCGGACCGTCCTACGAGCAGTACTTC. Complete variable domain (other parts from reference TRBV5-1 and TRBJ2-7): KAGVTQTPRYLIKTRGQQVTLSCSPISGHRSVSWYQQTPGQGLQFLFEYFSETQRNKGNFPGRFSGRQFSNSRSEMNVSTLELGDSALYLCASSRIGPSYEQYFGPGTRLTVT.

V usage is TRBV7-2 and J usage is TRBJ1-2; D unclear. Trimming cost V 1 base and J 2 bases, with 8 bases left between them. The CDR3 consists of 14 residues. The germline V gene has CDR1 SGHTA and CDR2 FQGNSA. The CDR3 DNA reads TGTGCCAGCAGCTTAGGGCCGGTAAACTATGGCTACACCTTC. This encodes CASSLGPVNYGYTF.